This entry describes one T cell receptor beta chain. The sample originates from a study of technical replicates of blood from several donors. Generated by immunoSEQ multiplex PCR, the TCRdb table keeps only in-frame clones and is missing some. Of more than 75,000 clones listed, 94% are singletons. CDR3 size: 16 residues. The V gene's germline CDR1 is SNHLY and CDR2 FYNNEI. V was pared by 6 bases and J by 5 bases, with 22 bases between. The sample was T cells isolated from PBMCs. The clonotype comes from a human donor in good health. The rearrangement uses TRBV2 and TRBJ2-5; maybe TRBD1 (6 bases). The CDR3: CASRTRTDYSVETQYF. The DNA for the CDR3 is TGTGCCAGCAGAACCAGGACAGACTACTCCGTTGAGACCCAGTACTTC.